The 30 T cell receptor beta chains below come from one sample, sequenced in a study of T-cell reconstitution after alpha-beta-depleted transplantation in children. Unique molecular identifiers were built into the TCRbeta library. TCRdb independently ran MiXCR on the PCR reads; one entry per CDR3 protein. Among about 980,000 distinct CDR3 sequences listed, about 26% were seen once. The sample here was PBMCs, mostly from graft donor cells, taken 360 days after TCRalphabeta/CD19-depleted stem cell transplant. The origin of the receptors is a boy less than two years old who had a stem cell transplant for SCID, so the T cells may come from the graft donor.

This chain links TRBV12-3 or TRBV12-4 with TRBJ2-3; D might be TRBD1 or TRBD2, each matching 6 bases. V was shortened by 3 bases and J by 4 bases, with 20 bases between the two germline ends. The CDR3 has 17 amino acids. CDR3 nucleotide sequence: TGTGCCAGCAGTTTTGGAGGGGGACCCAGTGGCCCAGATACGCAGTATTTT. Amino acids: CASSFGGGPSGPDTQYF.

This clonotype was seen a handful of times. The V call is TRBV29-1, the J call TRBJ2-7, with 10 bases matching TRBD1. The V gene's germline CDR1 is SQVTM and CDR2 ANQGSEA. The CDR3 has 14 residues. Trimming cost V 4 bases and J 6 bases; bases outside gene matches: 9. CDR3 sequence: CSVGPGTGVREQYF. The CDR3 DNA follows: TGCAGCGTTGGTCCCGGGACAGGGGTTCGCGAGCAGTACTTC.

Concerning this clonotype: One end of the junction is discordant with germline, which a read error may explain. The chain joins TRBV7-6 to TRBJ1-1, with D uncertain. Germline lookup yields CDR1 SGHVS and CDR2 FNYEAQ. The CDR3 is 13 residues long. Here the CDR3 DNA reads TGTGTCAGCAGCCGCAGGTTGGACACTGAAGCTTTCTTT. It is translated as CVSSRRLDTEAFF. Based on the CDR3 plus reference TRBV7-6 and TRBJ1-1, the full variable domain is GAGVSQSPRYKVTKRGQDVALRCDPISGHVSLYWYRQALGQGPEFLTYFNYEAQQDKSGLPNDRFSAERPEGSISTLTIQRTEQRDSAMYRCVSSRRLDTEAFFGQGTRLTVV.

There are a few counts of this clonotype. The CDR3 here is CASSQDPGGEQYF. CDR3 coding DNA: TGCGCCAGCAGCCAAGATCCCGGAGGGGAGCAGTACTTC. The rearrangement uses TRBV4-1 and TRBJ2-7; perhaps TRBD2 as D (6 bases). Looked up from germline, CDR1 is MGHRA and CDR2 is YSYEKL. V was trimmed by 0 bases and J by 7 bases, leaving 10 bases between them. This CDR3 comprises 13 residues.

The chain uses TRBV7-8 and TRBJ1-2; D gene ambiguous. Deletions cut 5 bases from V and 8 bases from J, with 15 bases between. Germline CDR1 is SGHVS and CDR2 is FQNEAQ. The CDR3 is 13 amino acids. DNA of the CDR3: TGTGCCAGCAGCCTTTTCGGACCCGGAGGCTACACCTTC. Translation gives CASSLFGPGGYTF.

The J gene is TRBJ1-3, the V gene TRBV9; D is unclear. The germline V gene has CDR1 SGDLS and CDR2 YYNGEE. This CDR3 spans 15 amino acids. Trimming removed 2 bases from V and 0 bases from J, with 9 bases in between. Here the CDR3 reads CASSVVPSSGNTIYF. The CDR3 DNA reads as TGTGCCAGCAGCGTGGTGCCGTCCTCTGGAAACACCATATATTTT.

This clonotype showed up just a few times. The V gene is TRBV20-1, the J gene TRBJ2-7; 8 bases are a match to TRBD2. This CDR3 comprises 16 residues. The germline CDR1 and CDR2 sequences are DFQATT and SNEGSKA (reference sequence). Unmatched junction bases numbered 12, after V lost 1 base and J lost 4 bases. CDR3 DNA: TGCAGTGCTAGAGGGAGCGGGGGCCTGAAAAGGTACGAGCAGTACTTC. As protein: CSARGSGGLKRYEQYF.

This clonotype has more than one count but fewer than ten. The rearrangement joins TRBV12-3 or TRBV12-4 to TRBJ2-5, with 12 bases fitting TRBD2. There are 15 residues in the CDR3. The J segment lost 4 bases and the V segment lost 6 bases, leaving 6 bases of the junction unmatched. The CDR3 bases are TGTGCCAGCAGCCTTTTGACTAGCGGGGGAGAGACCCAGTACTTC. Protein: CASSLLTSGGETQYF.

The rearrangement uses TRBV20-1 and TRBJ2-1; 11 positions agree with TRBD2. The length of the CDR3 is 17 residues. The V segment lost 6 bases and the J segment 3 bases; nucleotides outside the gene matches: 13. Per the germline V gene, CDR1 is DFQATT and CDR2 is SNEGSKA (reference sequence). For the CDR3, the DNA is TGCAGTGCCAGTAGTCGCTTTAGCGGGGGGGACTACAATGAGCAGTTCTTC. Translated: CSASSRFSGGDYNEQFF.

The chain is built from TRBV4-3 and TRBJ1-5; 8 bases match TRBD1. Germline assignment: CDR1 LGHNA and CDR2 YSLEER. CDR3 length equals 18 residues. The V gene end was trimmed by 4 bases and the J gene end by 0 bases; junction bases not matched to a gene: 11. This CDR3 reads CASSLRGTGEYSNQPQHF. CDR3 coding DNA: TGCGCCAGCAGCCTACGCGGGACAGGCGAGTATAGCAATCAGCCCCAGCATTTT.

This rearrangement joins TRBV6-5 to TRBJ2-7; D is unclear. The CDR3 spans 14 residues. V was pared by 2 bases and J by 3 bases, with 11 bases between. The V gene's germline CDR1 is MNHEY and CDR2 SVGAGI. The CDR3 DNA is TGTGCCAGCAGTTACCCGGCGAAACTCTACGAGCAGTACTTC. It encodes CASSYPAKLYEQYF.

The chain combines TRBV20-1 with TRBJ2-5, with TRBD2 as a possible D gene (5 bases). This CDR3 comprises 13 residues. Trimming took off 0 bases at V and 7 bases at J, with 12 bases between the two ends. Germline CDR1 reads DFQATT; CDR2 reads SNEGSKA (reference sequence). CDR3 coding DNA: TGCAGTGCTAGAGATCCGACCGGGGTGACCCAGTACTTC. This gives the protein CSARDPTGVTQYF.

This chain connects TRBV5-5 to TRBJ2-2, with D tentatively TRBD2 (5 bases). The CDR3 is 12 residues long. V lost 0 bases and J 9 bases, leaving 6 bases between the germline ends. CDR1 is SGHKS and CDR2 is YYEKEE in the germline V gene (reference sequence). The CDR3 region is CASSLAGWELFF. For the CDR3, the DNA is TGTGCCAGCAGCTTGGCGGGATGGGAGCTGTTTTTT.

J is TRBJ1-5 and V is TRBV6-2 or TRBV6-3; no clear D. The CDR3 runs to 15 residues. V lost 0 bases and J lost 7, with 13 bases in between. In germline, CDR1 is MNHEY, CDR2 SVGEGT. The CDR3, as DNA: TGTGCCAGCAGTTACTCGGCGGGTATAAGGCAGCCCCAGCATTTT. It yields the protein CASSYSAGIRQPQHF.

This CDR3 reads CASSYSGRVAFF. The DNA of the CDR3 is TGTGCCAGCAGTTACTCGGGCAGGGTGGCTTTCTTT. This chain joins TRBV6-2 or TRBV6-3 and TRBJ1-1, with D possibly matching TRBD1 (5 bases). This CDR3 contains 12 residues. Trimming shortened V by 0 bases and J by 11 bases, and 10 bases separated the two germline ends. In germline, CDR1 is MNHEY, CDR2 SVGEGT.

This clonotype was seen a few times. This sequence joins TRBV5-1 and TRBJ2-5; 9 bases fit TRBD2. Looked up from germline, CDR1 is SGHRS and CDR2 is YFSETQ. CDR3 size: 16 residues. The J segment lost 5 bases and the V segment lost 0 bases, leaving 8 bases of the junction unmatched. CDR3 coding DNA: TGCGCCAGCAGCTTGGGCCTAGCGGGGCGGCCGGAGACCCAGTACTTC. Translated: CASSLGLAGRPETQYF.

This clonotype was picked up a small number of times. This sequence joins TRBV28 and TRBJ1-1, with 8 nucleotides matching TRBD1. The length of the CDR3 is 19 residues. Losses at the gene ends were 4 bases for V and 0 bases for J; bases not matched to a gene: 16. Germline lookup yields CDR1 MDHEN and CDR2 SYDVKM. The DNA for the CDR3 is TGTGCCAGCAGTTCTAACACCCATCGGACAGGGACGATGAACACTGAAGCTTTCTTT. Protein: CASSSNTHRTGTMNTEAFF.

Written as DNA, the CDR3 is TGCGCCAGCAGCCAAGACAACCACCCAAGGAGAAATTCACCCCTCCACTTT. This translates into CASSQDNHPRRNSPLHF. J is TRBJ1-6 and V is TRBV4-1; D ambiguous. The germline CDR1 and CDR2 sequences are MGHRA and YSYEKL. This CDR3 has 17 residues. Trimming pared 0 bases from V and 7 bases from J, leaving 16 bases between.

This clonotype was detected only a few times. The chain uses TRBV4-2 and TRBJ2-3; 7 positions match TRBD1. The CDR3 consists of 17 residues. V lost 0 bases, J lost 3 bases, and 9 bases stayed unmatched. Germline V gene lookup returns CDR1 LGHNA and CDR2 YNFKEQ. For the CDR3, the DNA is TGTGCCAGCAGCCAAGATCCAGGGGGAAGGGTAACAGATACGCAGTATTTT. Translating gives CASSQDPGGRVTDTQYF.

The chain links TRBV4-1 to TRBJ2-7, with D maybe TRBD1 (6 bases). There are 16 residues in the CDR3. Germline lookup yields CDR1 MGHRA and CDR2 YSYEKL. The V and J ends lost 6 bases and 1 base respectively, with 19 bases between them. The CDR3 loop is CASSTRTTGASYEQYF. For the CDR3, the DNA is TGCGCCAGCAGTACTCGCACGACAGGCGCGTCCTACGAGCAGTACTTC.

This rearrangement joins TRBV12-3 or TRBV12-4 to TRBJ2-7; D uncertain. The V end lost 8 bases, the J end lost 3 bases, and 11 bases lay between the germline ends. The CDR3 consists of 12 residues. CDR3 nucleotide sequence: TGTGCCAGCGGATGGAGACTCTACGAGCAGTACTTC. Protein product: CASGWRLYEQYF.

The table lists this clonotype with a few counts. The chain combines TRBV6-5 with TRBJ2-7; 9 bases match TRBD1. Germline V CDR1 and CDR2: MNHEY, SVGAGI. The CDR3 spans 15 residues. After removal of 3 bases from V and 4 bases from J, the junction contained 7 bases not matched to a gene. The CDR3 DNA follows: TGTGCCAGCAGTTATACCGGGACAGGGTGGTACGAGCAGTACTTC. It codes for CASSYTGTGWYEQYF.

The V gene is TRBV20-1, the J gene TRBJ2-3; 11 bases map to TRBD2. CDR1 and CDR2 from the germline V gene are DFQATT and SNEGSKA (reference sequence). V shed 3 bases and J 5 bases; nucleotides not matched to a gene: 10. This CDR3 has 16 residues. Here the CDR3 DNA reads TGCAGTGCTAGTTGGTCCCTAGCGGGGGGCCTAGATACGCAGTATTTT. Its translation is CSASWSLAGGLDTQYF.

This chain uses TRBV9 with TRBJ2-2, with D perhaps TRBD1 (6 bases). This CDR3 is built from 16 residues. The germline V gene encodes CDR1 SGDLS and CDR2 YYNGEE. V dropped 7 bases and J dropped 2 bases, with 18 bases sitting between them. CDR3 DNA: TGTGCCAGCGGAAAGGGGGTTCAGTATAACACCGGGGAGCTGTTTTTT. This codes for CASGKGVQYNTGELFF.

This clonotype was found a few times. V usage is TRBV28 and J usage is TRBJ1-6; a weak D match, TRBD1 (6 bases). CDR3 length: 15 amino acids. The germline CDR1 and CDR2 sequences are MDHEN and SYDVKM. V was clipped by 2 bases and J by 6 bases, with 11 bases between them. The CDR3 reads CASSLQTGVNSPLHF. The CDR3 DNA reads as TGTGCCAGCAGTTTACAGACAGGAGTTAATTCACCCCTCCACTTT.

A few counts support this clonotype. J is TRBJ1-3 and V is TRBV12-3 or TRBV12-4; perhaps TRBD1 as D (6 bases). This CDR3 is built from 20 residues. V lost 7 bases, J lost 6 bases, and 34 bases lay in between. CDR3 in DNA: TGTGCCAGCATGACAACATGGGGGGGCGCGAGTCCTAAGAAGGCAAACACCATATATTTT. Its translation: CASMTTWGGASPKKANTIYF.

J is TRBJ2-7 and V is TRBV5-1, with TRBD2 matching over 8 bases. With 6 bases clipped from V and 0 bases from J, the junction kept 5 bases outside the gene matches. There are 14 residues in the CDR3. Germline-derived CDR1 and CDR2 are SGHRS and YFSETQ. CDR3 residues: CASTEAGVSYEQYF. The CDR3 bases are TGCGCCAGCACTGAAGCGGGAGTCTCCTACGAGCAGTACTTC.

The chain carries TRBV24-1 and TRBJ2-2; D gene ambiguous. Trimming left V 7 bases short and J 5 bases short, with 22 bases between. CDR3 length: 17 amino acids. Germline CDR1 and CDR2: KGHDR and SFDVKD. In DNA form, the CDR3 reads TGTGCCACCAGCTCCAGCCGCAGCCGTTCCAGAACCGGGGAGCTGTTTTTT. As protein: CATSSSRSRSRTGELFF.

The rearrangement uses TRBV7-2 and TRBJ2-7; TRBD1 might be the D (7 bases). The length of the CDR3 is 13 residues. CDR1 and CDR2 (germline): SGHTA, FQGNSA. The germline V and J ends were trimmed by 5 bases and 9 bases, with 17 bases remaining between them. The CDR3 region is CASSPGGRTGQYF. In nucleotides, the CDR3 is TGTGCCAGCAGCCCAGGGGGGCGCACCGGGCAGTACTTC.

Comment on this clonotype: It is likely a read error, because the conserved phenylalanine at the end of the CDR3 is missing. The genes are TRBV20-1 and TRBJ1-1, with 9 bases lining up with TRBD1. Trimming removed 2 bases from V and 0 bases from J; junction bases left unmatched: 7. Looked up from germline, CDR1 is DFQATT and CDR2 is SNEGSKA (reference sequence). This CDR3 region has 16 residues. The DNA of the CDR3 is TGCAGTGCTAGAAGGGACAGGGTACCCATGAACACTGAAGCTTTCGTT. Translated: CSARRDRVPMNTEAFV.